Listed below are T cell receptor beta chains from one sample, sequenced in a study of blood T cell repertoires in COVID-19. Data came from immunoSEQ multiplex PCR; TCRdb stores just in-frame clones and leaves some out. Here the sample spans around 94,000 clones, around 85% being singletons. Input material: peripheral blood. The receptors were gathered from a man between 45 and 60 years old with acute or convalescent COVID-19. Both conserved end residues are part of each CDR3. Fields, in order: D gene, clone size, J gene, V gene, CDR3 protein, CDR3 DNA. The D gene is left open where the match is weak. A row's size may be missing; if present it is once, few, many or a size class.

d_call: TRBD1
clone_size: -
j_call: TRBJ2-7
v_call: TRBV6-1
cdr3_aa: CASSEGTGYYEQYF
cdr3_nt: TGTGCCAGCAGTGAAGGGACAGGATACTACGAGCAGTACTTC

d_call: TRBD1
clone_size: -
j_call: TRBJ1-1
v_call: TRBV6-6
cdr3_aa: CASSRPGQGEGAFF
cdr3_nt: TGTGCCAGCAGTAGACCCGGACAGGGGGAAGGCGCTTTCTTT

d_call: TRBD1
clone_size: -
j_call: TRBJ1-2
v_call: TRBV7-2
cdr3_aa: CASSSRQGYYGYTF
cdr3_nt: TGTGCCAGCAGCTCCCGACAGGGCTACTATGGCTACACCTTC

d_call: -
clone_size: -
j_call: TRBJ2-2
v_call: TRBV19
cdr3_aa: CASSVANTGELFF
cdr3_nt: TGTGCCAGTAGCGTCGCGAACACCGGGGAGCTGTTTTTT

d_call: TRBD2
clone_size: few
j_call: TRBJ2-1
v_call: TRBV2
cdr3_aa: CATITSGAYNEQFF
cdr3_nt: TGTGCCACTATCACTAGCGGGGCCTACAATGAGCAGTTCTTC

d_call: -
clone_size: -
j_call: TRBJ2-1
v_call: TRBV21-1
cdr3_aa: CASSTQGVERESPYNEQFF
cdr3_nt: TGTGCCAGCAGTACACAGGGGGTTGAGAGGGAGAGCCCCTACAATGAGCAGTTCTTC

d_call: TRBD2
clone_size: -
j_call: TRBJ2-2
v_call: TRBV11-3
cdr3_aa: CASSLGGSNTGELFF
cdr3_nt: TGTGCCAGCAGCTTAGGCGGGAGTAACACCGGGGAGCTGTTTTTT

d_call: TRBD1
clone_size: -
j_call: TRBJ2-5
v_call: TRBV7-9
cdr3_aa: CASSPTGTGGETQYF
cdr3_nt: TGTGCCAGCAGCCCGACCGGGACAGGGGGCGAGACCCAGTACTTC

d_call: TRBD2
clone_size: -
j_call: TRBJ2-1
v_call: TRBV7-2
cdr3_aa: CASSYGLAGEYEQFF
cdr3_nt: TGTGCCAGCAGCTACGGACTAGCGGGAGAGTATGAGCAGTTCTTC

d_call: -
clone_size: -
j_call: TRBJ2-5
v_call: TRBV28
cdr3_aa: CASSLGTRQETQYF
cdr3_nt: TGTGCCAGCAGTCTCGGGACTCGCCAAGAGACCCAGTACTTC

d_call: TRBD1
clone_size: -
j_call: TRBJ1-3
v_call: TRBV7-2
cdr3_aa: CASSIDRDLGYTIYF
cdr3_nt: TGTGCCAGCAGCATCGACAGGGACTTAGGCTACACCATATATTTT

d_call: TRBD2
clone_size: -
j_call: TRBJ2-1
v_call: TRBV6-6
cdr3_aa: CASSPRLAGDNEQFF
cdr3_nt: TGTGCCAGCAGTCCCCGCCTAGCGGGGGACAATGAGCAGTTCTTC

d_call: -
clone_size: -
j_call: TRBJ1-1
v_call: TRBV7-2
cdr3_aa: CASSLGDRLNTEAFF
cdr3_nt: TGTGCCAGCAGCTTAGGCGACAGGCTGAACACTGAAGCTTTCTTT

d_call: TRBD1
clone_size: -
j_call: TRBJ2-7
v_call: TRBV5-4
cdr3_aa: CASSSKDRGNLEQYF
cdr3_nt: TGTGCCAGCAGCTCCAAGGACAGGGGGAATCTCGAGCAGTACTTC

d_call: TRBD1
clone_size: -
j_call: TRBJ2-1
v_call: TRBV10-1
cdr3_aa: CASSAGDRGRNEQFF
cdr3_nt: TGCGCCAGCAGTGCAGGGGACAGGGGCCGAAATGAGCAGTTCTTC

d_call: -
clone_size: -
j_call: TRBJ2-2
v_call: TRBV5-1
cdr3_aa: CASSLTGSGTGELFF
cdr3_nt: TGCGCCAGCAGCTTGACCGGGTCTGGGACCGGGGAGCTGTTTTTT

d_call: -
clone_size: -
j_call: TRBJ1-1
v_call: TRBV19
cdr3_aa: CASSQDSLLAFF
cdr3_nt: TGTGCCAGTAGCCAGGACAGCCTCCTCGCTTTCTTT

d_call: TRBD1
clone_size: -
j_call: TRBJ2-7
v_call: TRBV6-6
cdr3_aa: CASRPGQGALYEQYF
cdr3_nt: TGTGCCAGCAGACCAGGACAGGGGGCTTTGTACGAGCAGTACTTC

d_call: -
clone_size: -
j_call: TRBJ1-2
v_call: TRBV5-4
cdr3_aa: CASRSTGPGGYTF
cdr3_nt: TGTGCCAGCAGGTCGACAGGCCCAGGAGGCTACACCTTC

d_call: TRBD2
clone_size: -
j_call: TRBJ2-1
v_call: TRBV7-3
cdr3_aa: CASSPPGGNEQFF
cdr3_nt: TGTGCCAGCAGCCCACCGGGAGGCAATGAGCAGTTCTTC

d_call: -
clone_size: -
j_call: TRBJ1-2
v_call: TRBV6-5
cdr3_aa: CASRTENYGYTF
cdr3_nt: TGTGCCAGCAGGACGGAGAACTATGGCTACACCTTC

d_call: TRBD2
clone_size: -
j_call: TRBJ2-1
v_call: TRBV5-1
cdr3_aa: CASYLPRGEQFF
cdr3_nt: TGCGCCAGCTATCTACCGCGGGGGGAGCAGTTCTTC